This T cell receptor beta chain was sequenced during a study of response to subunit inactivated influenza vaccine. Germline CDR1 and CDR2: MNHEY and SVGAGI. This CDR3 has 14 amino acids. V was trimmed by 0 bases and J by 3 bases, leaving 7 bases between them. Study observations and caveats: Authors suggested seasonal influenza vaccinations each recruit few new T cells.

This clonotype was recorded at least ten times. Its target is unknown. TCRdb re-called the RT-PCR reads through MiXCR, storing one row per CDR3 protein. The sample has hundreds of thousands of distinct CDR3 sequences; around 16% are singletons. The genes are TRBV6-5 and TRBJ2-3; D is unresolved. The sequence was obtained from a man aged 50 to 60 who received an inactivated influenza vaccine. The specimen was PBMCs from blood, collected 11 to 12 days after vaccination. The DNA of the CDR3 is TGTGCCAGCAGTTACTCGCACGGGACAGATACGCAGTATTTT. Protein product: CASSYSHGTDTQYF.